The clone carrying this T cell receptor (beta chain) came up a few times. Antigen specificity is unknown. Unique molecular identifiers featured in each of the TCR beta cDNA libraries. TCRdb reanalysed the PCR reads using MiXCR and keeps one entry per CDR3 protein. Seen here are about 820,000 distinct CDR3 sequences, approximately 50% observed once, and the top ten hold 4.6%. This specimen belongs to a study of post-analysis software for immune sequencing data. Study-level findings and limits: In patients, about 5 TRBV segments were more frequent than in controls, with TRBV5-6, TRBV5-1 and TRBV20-1 among them.

Trimming removed 6 bases from V and 6 bases from J, with 21 bases in between. Per germline, CDR1 DFQATT and CDR2 SNEGSKA (reference sequence). The CDR3 runs 15 residues. This receptor was identified in a girl aged 5-17 years with multiple sclerosis. The chain recombines TRBV20-1 with TRBJ2-1; tentative D call: TRBD2 (7 bases). Input material: blood. The CDR3 region is CSARIGGLGFNEQFF. In DNA form, the CDR3 reads TGCAGTGCCAGAATCGGGGGGCTGGGATTCAATGAGCAGTTCTTC.